This paragraph covers one TCR beta chain sequence. Which antigen it targets is not known. Base qualities are not recorded, but no much larger clone differs from it by a single base. The sample comes from a study of T cells in pancreatic ductal adenocarcinoma listed by TCRdb under 2017. The study in broad terms: To learn about the adaptive T-cell response arising naturally, investigators profiled where tumor-infiltrating CD8+ T cells, together with suppressive cells, were located within resected pancreatic ductal adenocarcinoma, how abundant they were, and what qualities they showed.

The investigation overall reported the following: No significant difference in T-cell clonality was found between tumor and blood, with mean clonality of about 0.12 in tumors and approximately 0.07 in blood. Because inoperable disease is present at presentation in most pancreatic cancer patients, the resected cohort was biased toward the minority with early-stage disease. Compared with tumor samples, blood samples had more total productive templates and about 8-fold more unique clonotypes. Because tumors are enriched in CD45RO+ effector T cells rather than naive T cells, which biases toward lower diversity, comparisons of clonality between tumor and blood may be biased.

The immunoSEQ hsTCRB kit was used to amplify TCR beta CDR3 regions from genomic DNA. An Illumina HiSeq system was used to carry out high-throughput TRB CDR3 sequencing. The authors' analysis ran thus. The immunoSEQ software was used to analyze sequencing reads, and nonproductive sequences containing premature stops or frame-shifts were excluded. To calculate repertoire clonality, Shannon entropy was normalized by log2 of the number of unique productive sequences, and that value was subtracted from one. Imported from immuneACCESS, the table was reduced by TCRdb to in-frame sequences with V and J called. These copies leave out some clones; in studies compared against another copy, an unresolved V gene accounts for under half, and the cause of the remainder is not known. V and J calls and clone size come straight from that table; D and trimming were deduced from the DNA. Counted in this sample were 5,000 or so clones; about 72% of them appeared once. The ten largest clones represent over 8.5% of the sample.

Pancreatic ductal adenocarcinoma patients who had undergone surgery without neoadjuvant therapy were selected. Immediately after surgery, resected tumor tissue was collected into ice-cold media, and a portion of the resected tumor tissue was flash frozen for DNA and RNA. Using the DNeasy Blood and Tissue Kit along with Proteinase K and RNase treatment, genomic DNA was extracted from more than five PBMC specimens and 9 or 10 flash-frozen tumor specimens. The origin of this receptor is a human donor with pancreatic ductal adenocarcinoma. The material sequenced was pancreatic tumor tissue.

The bases read TGCGCCAGCAGCTTGAGCCAGGGGGCGAATGAGCAGTTCTTC. This yields the protein CASSLSQGANEQFF. The chain uses TRBV5-1 and TRBJ2-1; 8 central nucleotides agree with TRBD1. Relative to germline, V is missing 1 base and J is missing 7 bases, with 4 bases of the junction outside any gene match. The CDR3 numbers 14 residues from cysteine through phenylalanine. The retained sequence is limited to the CDR3, 42 bases, with the frame set at the first base. Looking up the germline V gene yields CDR1 SGHRS and CDR2 YFSETQ.